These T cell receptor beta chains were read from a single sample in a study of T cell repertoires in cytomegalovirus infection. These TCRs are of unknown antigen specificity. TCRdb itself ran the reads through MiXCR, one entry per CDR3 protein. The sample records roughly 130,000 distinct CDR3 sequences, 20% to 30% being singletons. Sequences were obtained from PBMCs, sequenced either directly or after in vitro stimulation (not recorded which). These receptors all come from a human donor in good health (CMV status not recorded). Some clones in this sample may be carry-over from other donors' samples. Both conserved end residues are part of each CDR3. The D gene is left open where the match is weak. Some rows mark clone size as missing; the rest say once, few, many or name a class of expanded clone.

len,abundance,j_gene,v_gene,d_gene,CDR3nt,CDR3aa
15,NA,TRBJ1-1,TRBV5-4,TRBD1,TGTGCCAGCAGCCCAGTGGGACAGTTGAACTCTGAAGCTTTCTTT,CASSPVGQLNSEAFF
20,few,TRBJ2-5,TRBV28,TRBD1,TGTGCCAGCAGTTCTCACCTCGGACAGGTTGGGGTACGGGACCAAGAGACCCAGTACTTC,CASSSHLGQVGVRDQETQYF
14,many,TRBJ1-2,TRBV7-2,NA,TGTGCCAGCAGGCATGACATTGAAGGGTATGGCTACACCTTC,CASRHDIEGYGYTF
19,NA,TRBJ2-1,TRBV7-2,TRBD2,TGTGCCAGCAGCCCCGGGGTATCCCGGGAGGGAAGCTCCTACAATGAGCAGTTCTTC,CASSPGVSREGSSYNEQFF
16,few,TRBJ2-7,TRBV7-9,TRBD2,TGTGCCAGCAGCTTAGAAACTAGCGGGACATGGTACGAGCAGTACTTC,CASSLETSGTWYEQYF
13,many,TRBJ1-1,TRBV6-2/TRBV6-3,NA,TGTGCCAGCAGTTTAAACCGGGACACTGAAGCTTTCTTT,CASSLNRDTEAFF
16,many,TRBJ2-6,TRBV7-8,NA,TGTGCCAGCAGCTTACTCCAGGGATCCGGGGCCAACGTCCTGACTTTC,CASSLLQGSGANVLTF
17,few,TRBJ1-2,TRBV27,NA,TGTGCCACCCAACCTAAAATGAACCCTATCCGGAGCTATGGCTACACCTTC,CATQPKMNPIRSYGYTF
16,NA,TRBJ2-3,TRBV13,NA,TGTGCCAGCAGCCCAGACGGATCTAGGGGCACAGATACGCAGTATTTT,CASSPDGSRGTDTQYF
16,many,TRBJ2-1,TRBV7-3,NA,TGTGCCAGCAGCTACCGGGGGACCGGGAAGTACAATGAGCAGTTCTTC,CASSYRGTGKYNEQFF
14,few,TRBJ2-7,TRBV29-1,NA,TGCAGCGTCCGGGCCATGACTAGTCCCGGCGAGCAGTACTTC,CSVRAMTSPGEQYF
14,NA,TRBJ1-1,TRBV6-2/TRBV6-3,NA,TGTGCCAGCAGTTATCCGGGGATGAACACTGAAGCTTTCTTT,CASSYPGMNTEAFF
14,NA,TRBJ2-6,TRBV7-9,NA,TGTGCCAGCAGCTTAAGCTCTGGGGCCAACGTCCTGACTTTC,CASSLSSGANVLTF
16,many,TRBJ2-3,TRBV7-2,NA,TGTGCCAGCAGCTTAAACCCGGCTAGCAGGTCAGATACGCAGTATTTT,CASSLNPASRSDTQYF
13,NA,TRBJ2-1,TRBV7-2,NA,TGTGCCAGCAGCGTAGCGGAATACAATGAGCAGTTCTTC,CASSVAEYNEQFF
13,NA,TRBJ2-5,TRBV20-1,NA,TGCAGTGCTAGAAGCCGCCGAGGGGAGACCCAGTACTTC,CSARSRRGETQYF
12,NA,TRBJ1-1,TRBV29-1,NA,TGCAGCGTCCGGACAGTGAACACTGAAGCTTTCTTT,CSVRTVNTEAFF
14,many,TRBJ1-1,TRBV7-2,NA,TGTGCCAGCAGCTTACTGTTTACTAACACTGAAGCTTTCTTT,CASSLLFTNTEAFF
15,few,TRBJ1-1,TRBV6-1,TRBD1,TGTGCCAGCAGTGCGACCCAGGGGGTTTTCACTGAAGCTTTCTTT,CASSATQGVFTEAFF
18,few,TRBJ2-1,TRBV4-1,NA,TGCGCCAGCAGCCACCGGAAATCTAGCCCTAGCTCCTACAATGAGCAGTTCTTC,CASSHRKSSPSSYNEQFF
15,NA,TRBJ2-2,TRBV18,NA,TGTGCCAGCTCACAGAGGTTGCTTTCTACCGGGGAGCTGTTTTTT,CASSQRLLSTGELFF
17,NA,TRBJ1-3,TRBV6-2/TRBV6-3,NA,TGTGCCAGCAGTTACACCGGACAGCAAATCTCTGGAAACACCATATATTTT,CASSYTGQQISGNTIYF
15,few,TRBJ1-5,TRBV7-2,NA,TGTGCCAGCAGCTTACGGCAGTATAGCAATCAGCCCCAGCATTTT,CASSLRQYSNQPQHF
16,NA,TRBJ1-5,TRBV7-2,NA,TGTGCCAGCAGCTTAGGGTACAGGGAACTTAATCAGCCCCAGCATTTT,CASSLGYRELNQPQHF
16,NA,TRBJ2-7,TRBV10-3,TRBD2,TGTGCCACCAATTCGGGGGAGGGAGCACGGTCCTACGAGCAGTACTTC,CATNSGEGARSYEQYF
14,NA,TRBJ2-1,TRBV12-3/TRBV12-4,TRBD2,TGTGCCAGCAGTAGCACTAGCGGGAGAAATGAGCAGTTCTTC,CASSSTSGRNEQFF
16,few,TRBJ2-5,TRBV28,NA,TGTGCCAGCAGTTTATTTATTGGTAGTAGACAAGAGACCCAGTACTTC,CASSLFIGSRQETQYF
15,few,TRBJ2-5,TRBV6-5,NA,TGTGCCAGCAGTTACTCTTACAGGGCTGGTGAGACCCAGTACTTC,CASSYSYRAGETQYF
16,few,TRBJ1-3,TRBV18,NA,TGTGCCAGCTCACCAATAGGGGTGAGCTCTGGAAACACCATATATTTT,CASSPIGVSSGNTIYF
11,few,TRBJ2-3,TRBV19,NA,TGTGCCAGTAGTAATGCAGATACGCAGTATTTT,CASSNADTQYF
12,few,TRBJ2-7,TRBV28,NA,TGTGCCAGCAGTTTACGGGACACCAGCAGGTACTTC,CASSLRDTSRYF
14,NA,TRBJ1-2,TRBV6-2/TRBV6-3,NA,TGTGCCAGCAGTTACGGTTGGCAGGGGAGCGGCTACACCTTC,CASSYGWQGSGYTF
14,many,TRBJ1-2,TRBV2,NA,TGTGCCAGCAGTGAAGTTGGCCAGAACTATGGCTACACCTTC,CASSEVGQNYGYTF